A single sample is the source of the 14 T cell receptor beta chains below, sequenced in a study of shared clonotypes between healthy human individuals. Sequenced by immunoSEQ multiplex PCR; TCRdb stores in-frame clones only, minus some. Here the sample spans about 2.5 million clones, around 92% being singletons. Sequencing was performed on naive CD4+ T cells from PBMCs. Subset given: CD45RA+ positively selected. Receptor source: a man aged 18 to 30 in good health. Some clones in this sample may be carry-over from other donors' samples.

V gene TRBV9 combines with J gene TRBJ2-7; D unclear. Trimming stripped 0 bases from V and 3 bases from J, with 7 bases between. The CDR3 is made up of 13 amino acids. CDR1 is SGDLS, CDR2 YYNGEE, per germline. CDR3 coding DNA: TGTGCCAGCAGCGTAGCCCCAGGCTACGAGCAGTACTTC. It specifies CASSVAPGYEQYF.

This clone was recorded only once. J is TRBJ2-1 and V is TRBV18; 7 bases are a match to TRBD2. V lost 2 bases, J lost 2 bases, and 3 bases stayed unmatched. CDR3 size: 15 residues. Germline V gene lookup returns CDR1 KGHSH and CDR2 LQKENI. The CDR3 spells CASSPNGLAYNEQFF. CDR3 nucleotides: TGTGCCAGCTCACCAAACGGACTAGCCTACAATGAGCAGTTCTTC.

The genes are TRBV25-1 and TRBJ2-3; TRBD2 agrees at 12 bases. This CDR3 region has 16 residues. V was clipped by 6 bases and J by 6 bases; unmatched bases: 10. In germline, CDR1 is MGHDK, CDR2 SYGVNS. The CDR3 loop is CASSDRLAGDRDTQYF. Here the CDR3 DNA reads TGTGCCAGCAGCGATAGACTAGCGGGGGATCGGGATACGCAGTATTTT.

The rearrangement links TRBV27 to TRBJ2-1; TRBD2 agrees at 7 bases. This CDR3 comprises 14 residues. CDR1 is MNHEY, CDR2 SMNVEV, per germline (reference sequence). J lost 11 bases, V lost 5 bases, and 12 bases had no gene match. CDR3 loop: CASSPTGLPGKQFF. As DNA, the CDR3 is TGTGCCAGCAGTCCAACGGGACTACCGGGGAAGCAGTTCTTC.

This chain uses TRBV6-5 with TRBJ1-1, with D unresolved. CDR1 MNHEY and CDR2 SVGAGI come from the germline V gene. Trimming shortened V by 7 bases and J by 3 bases, and 6 bases separated the two germline ends. The CDR3 totals 11 residues. CDR3 sequence reads: CASISDTEAFF. In DNA, the CDR3 is TGTGCCAGCATTTCTGACACTGAAGCTTTCTTT.

The chain joins TRBV11-2 to TRBJ1-4; 8 positions agree with TRBD1. The CDR3 sequence is 17 residues long. With 2 bases clipped from V and 8 bases from J, the junction kept 13 bases outside the gene matches. CDR1 and CDR2 (germline): SGHAT, FQNNGV. Here the CDR3 reads CASSLLVRRQGPEKLFF. In nucleotides, the CDR3 is TGTGCCAGCAGCTTACTCGTCAGGCGACAGGGGCCCGAAAAACTGTTTTTT.

CDR3 coding DNA: TGTGCCAGCGCCGAGGGGAGCGGGAGAGGTACGGAGCAGTTCTTC. Translated: CASAEGSGRGTEQFF. V and J are TRBV11-3 and TRBJ2-1; 8 nucleotides line up with TRBD2. Germline trimming cut 8 bases from V and 10 bases from J; bases unmatched to any gene: 16. CDR1 and CDR2 (germline): SGHNT, YENEEA. The CDR3 spans 15 residues.

The chain recombines TRBV4-3 with TRBJ2-5; D may correspond to TRBD1 or TRBD2 (5 bases each). Judging by the DNA end, TRBJ2-7 fits better; the J call may be wrong. The CDR3 length is 15 residues. The germline V gene has CDR1 LGHNA and CDR2 YSLEER. The CDR3 bases are TGCGCCAGCAGCCAAGCCCTCACCCGGGACCGCGAGCAGTACTTC. This sequence encodes CASSQALTRDREQYF.

The V and J genes are TRBV5-1 and TRBJ2-7, with unresolved D. CDR3 length equals 13 residues. Germline loops: CDR1 SGHRS, CDR2 YFSETQ. The ends were cut back, 6 bases at V and 7 bases at J, with 17 bases in the middle. The chain's CDR3 is CASTPDPSREQYF. The CDR3 DNA follows: TGCGCCAGCACCCCGGACCCTTCGCGGGAGCAGTACTTC.

The V call is TRBV9, the J call TRBJ2-3; 9 bases line up with TRBD1. The trim removed 3 bases at V and 1 base at J, leaving 3 bases unmatched. The CDR3 extends over 15 amino acids. Germline loops: CDR1 SGDLS, CDR2 YYNGEE. The chain's CDR3 is CASSGRTGGTDTQYF. In DNA, the CDR3 is TGTGCCAGCAGCGGCCGGACAGGGGGCACAGATACGCAGTATTTT.

The V and J genes are TRBV19 and TRBJ2-2; 7 nucleotides agree with TRBD1. The CDR3 contains 15 residues. Looked up from germline, CDR1 is LNHDA and CDR2 is SQIVND (reference sequence). The V segment lost 1 base and the J segment 4 bases; nucleotides outside the gene matches: 3. The CDR3: CASSIGQGSTGELFF. DNA for the CDR3: TGTGCCAGTAGTATAGGACAGGGATCCACCGGGGAGCTGTTTTTT. The entire variable domain, with the rest obtained from reference TRBV19 and TRBJ2-2, is as follows: DGGITQSPKYLFRKEGQNVTLSCEQNLNHDAMYWYRQDPGQGLRLIYYSQIVNDFQKGDIAEGYSVSREKKESFPLTVTSAQKNPTAFYLCASSIGQGSTGELFFGEGSRLTVL.

The chain is built from TRBV28 and TRBJ2-3; 9 bases fit TRBD2. The V segment lost 8 bases and the J segment 7 bases; nucleotides outside the gene matches: 10. CDR1 is MDHEN, CDR2 SYDVKM, per germline. This CDR3 spans 14 amino acids. CDR3 protein: CASHSGRSIHTQYF. As DNA, the CDR3 is TGTGCCAGCCATAGCGGGAGAAGTATTCATACGCAGTATTTT.

The chain has TRBV6-1 and TRBJ1-1; no clear D. The V end was cut by 4 bases, the J end by 0 bases, with 12 bases between. There are 15 residues in the CDR3. The germline CDR1 and CDR2 sequences are MNHNS and SASEGT. The CDR3 is CASSAGNYLNTEAFF. The DNA for the CDR3 is TGTGCCAGCAGTGCCGGGAACTACTTGAACACTGAAGCTTTCTTT.

Concerning this clone itself: Other DNA sequences in this specimen translate into the identical CDR3. This chain uses TRBV5-1 with TRBJ2-5; D possibly corresponds to TRBD1 (5 bases). This CDR3 region has 15 residues. The V gene lost 2 bases and the J gene lost 1 base, with 12 bases spanning the gap. Germline V gene lookup returns CDR1 SGHRS and CDR2 YFSETQ. CDR3 amino acids: CASSFLAGFQETQYF. In nucleotides, the CDR3 is TGCGCCAGCAGCTTCCTCGCAGGGTTCCAAGAGACCCAGTACTTC.